This T cell receptor (beta chain) came from a study of OX40 agonist ivuxolimab in advanced cancers. Here immunoSEQ multiplex PCR was the method, and the copy in TCRdb shows in-frame clones only, minus some. The sample contains around 15,000 clones, around 75% of which appear only once. The CDR3 contains 13 residues. The germline V gene has CDR1 MNHNY and CDR2 SVGAGI (reference sequence). Trimming took off 7 bases at V and 5 bases at J, with 12 bases between the two ends. The source material was CD4+ or CD8+ T cells sorted from blood, sampled in a trial of the OX40 agonist ivuxolimab. The sequence was collected from an adult with an advanced solid tumor such as melanoma, head and neck, liver or kidney cancer. This chain connects TRBV6-6 to TRBJ2-1; no firm D call. The CDR3 region is CASNAAIDNEQFF. CDR3 bases: TGTGCCAGCAACGCCGCAATAGACAATGAGCAGTTCTTC.